The following is a TCR beta chain sequence with its context. V gave up 0 bases and J gave up 6 bases, with 9 bases separating them. This CDR3 has 13 residues. Germline CDR1 reads MNHEY; CDR2 reads SVGAGI. The sample is drawn from a study of T cell responses to AZD1222 COVID-19 vaccine. The table came from immunoSEQ multiplex PCR; TCRdb's copy has only in-frame clones and leaves some out. The sample consists of approximately 30,000 clones, about nine tenths of them appearing once. The sample in question was peripheral blood, obtained 28 days after the second AZD1222 dose. This chain links TRBV6-5 with TRBJ2-7; D may be TRBD2 (6 bases). The TCR comes from an adult who received the AZD1222 COVID-19 vaccine. CDR3 region: CASSYSQAGEQYF. DNA for the CDR3: TGTGCCAGCAGTTACTCTCAAGCGGGCGAGCAGTACTTC.